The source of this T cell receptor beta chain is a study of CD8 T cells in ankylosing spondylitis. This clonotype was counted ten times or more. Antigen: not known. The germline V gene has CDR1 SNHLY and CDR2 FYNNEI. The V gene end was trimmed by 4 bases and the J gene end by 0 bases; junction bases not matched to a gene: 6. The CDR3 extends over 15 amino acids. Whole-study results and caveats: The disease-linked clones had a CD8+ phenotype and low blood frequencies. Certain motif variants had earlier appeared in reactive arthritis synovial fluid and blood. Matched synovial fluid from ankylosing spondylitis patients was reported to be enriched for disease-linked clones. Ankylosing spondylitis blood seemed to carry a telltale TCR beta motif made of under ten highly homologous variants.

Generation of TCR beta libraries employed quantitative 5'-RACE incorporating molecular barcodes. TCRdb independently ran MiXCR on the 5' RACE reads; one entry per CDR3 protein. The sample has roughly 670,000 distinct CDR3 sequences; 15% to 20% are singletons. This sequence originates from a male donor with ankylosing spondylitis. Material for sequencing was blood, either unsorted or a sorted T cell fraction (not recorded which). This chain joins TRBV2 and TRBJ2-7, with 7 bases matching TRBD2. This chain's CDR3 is CASSAERGLSYEQYF. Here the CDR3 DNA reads TGTGCCAGCAGTGCGGAGCGGGGACTCTCCTACGAGCAGTACTTC.